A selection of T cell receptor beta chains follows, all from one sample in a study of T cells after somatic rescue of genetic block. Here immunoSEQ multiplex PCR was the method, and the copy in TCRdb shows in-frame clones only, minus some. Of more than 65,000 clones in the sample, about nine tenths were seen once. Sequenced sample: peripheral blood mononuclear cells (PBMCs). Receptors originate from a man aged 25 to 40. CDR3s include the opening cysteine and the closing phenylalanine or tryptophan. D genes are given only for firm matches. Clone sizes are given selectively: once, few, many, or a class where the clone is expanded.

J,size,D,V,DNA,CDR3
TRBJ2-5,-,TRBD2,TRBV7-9,TGTGCCAGCAGCTTAGCGGGAGGGCCCCCCCAAGAGACCCAGTACTTC,CASSLAGGPPQETQYF
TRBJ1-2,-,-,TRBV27,TGTGCCAGCAGTTTAACCCCTCGGCCATATGGCTACACCTTC,CASSLTPRPYGYTF
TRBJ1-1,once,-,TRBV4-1,TGCGCCAGCAGCCAAGATAGAGGGGCTGAAGCTTTCTTT,CASSQDRGAEAFF
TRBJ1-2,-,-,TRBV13,TGTGCCAGCAGCTTGACAGAAGCATATGGCTACACCTTC,CASSLTEAYGYTF
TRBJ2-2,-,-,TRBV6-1,TGTGCCACCCTGGTTCCTTCCGGGGAGCTGTTTTTT,CATLVPSGELFF
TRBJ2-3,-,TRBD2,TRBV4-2,TGTGCCAGCAGCCAAGTGGGAGCGGGAGTTGCAGATACGCAGTATTTT,CASSQVGAGVADTQYF
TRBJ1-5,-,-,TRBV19,TGTGCCAGTAGTATAGCGTTCCGGGAAAATCAGCCCCAGCATTTT,CASSIAFRENQPQHF
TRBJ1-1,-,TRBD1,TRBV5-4,TGTGCCAGCAGCGTGGGACAGGGAAGAAGCATTTCAGAAGCTTTCTTT,CASSVGQGRSISEAFF
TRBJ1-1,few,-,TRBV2,TGTGCCAGCAGTTCCCAGGGGTTGGTCTCTGAAGCTTTCTTT,CASSSQGLVSEAFF
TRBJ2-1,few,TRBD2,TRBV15,TGTGCCACCAGCAGAGGTGGCGGGAGCTCCTACAATGAGCAGTTCTTC,CATSRGGGSSYNEQFF
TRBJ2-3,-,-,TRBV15,TGTGCCACCAGCAGGGGGACCGTAAGGAGCACAGATACGCAGTATTTT,CATSRGTVRSTDTQYF
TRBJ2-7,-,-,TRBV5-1,TGCGCCAGCAGCTTGTATGGCAACTCCTACGAGCAGTACTTC,CASSLYGNSYEQYF
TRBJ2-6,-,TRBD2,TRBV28,TGTGCCAGCAGTTTGAAGACTAGCGGGAGACCTGGGGCCAACGTCCTGACTTTC,CASSLKTSGRPGANVLTF
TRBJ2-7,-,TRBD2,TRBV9,TGTGCCAGCTCAACTAGCGGGGGGTACGAGCAGTACTTC,CASSTSGGYEQYF
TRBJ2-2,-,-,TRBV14,TGTGCCAGCAGCCAAGAATGGGGGATCTCCACCGGGGAGCTGTTTTTT,CASSQEWGISTGELFF
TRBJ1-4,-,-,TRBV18,TGTGCCAGCTCACCAGGACAGTATGGAGAAAAACTGTTTTTT,CASSPGQYGEKLFF
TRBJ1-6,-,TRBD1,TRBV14,TGTGCCAGCAGCCAACACCGAGGACAGGGTGGTAATTCACCCCTCCACTTT,CASSQHRGQGGNSPLHF
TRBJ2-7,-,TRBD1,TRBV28,TGTGCCAGCAGTCTCAACCTGCCGGGACAGGGATCCTACGAGCAGTACTTC,CASSLNLPGQGSYEQYF
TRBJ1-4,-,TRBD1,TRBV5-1,TGCGCCAGCAGCAGGGACAGCCGTAATGAAAAACTGTTTTTT,CASSRDSRNEKLFF
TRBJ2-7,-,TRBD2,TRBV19,TGTGCCAGTAGTATCGCACGACAGAAGACTAGCGGGATCTACGAGCAGTACTTC,CASSIARQKTSGIYEQYF
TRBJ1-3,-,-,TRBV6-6,TGTGCCAGCACCGACAGTCGAAACACCATATATTTT,CASTDSRNTIYF
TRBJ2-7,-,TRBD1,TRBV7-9,TGTGCCAGCAGCCCCCCGACAGGGCCCGAGCAGTACTTC,CASSPPTGPEQYF
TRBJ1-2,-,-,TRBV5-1,TGCGCCAGCAGCTTTGGGGAAGAGTATGGCTACACCTTC,CASSFGEEYGYTF
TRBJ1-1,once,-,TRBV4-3,TGCGCCAGCAGCCAAAGATCCAGCATGAACACTGAAGCTTTCTTT,CASSQRSSMNTEAFF
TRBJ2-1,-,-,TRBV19,TGTGCCAGCTCGATGGCGGGGAAAAGCGCTGCCAACAATGAGCAGTTCTTC,CASSMAGKSAANNEQFF
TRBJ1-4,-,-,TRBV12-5,TGTGCTAGTGGTTTGTTAGGGCCTGGTGAAAAACTGTTTTTT,CASGLLGPGEKLFF
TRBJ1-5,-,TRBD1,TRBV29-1,TGCAGCTCCGGGACAGTAGTCCATCAGCCCCAGCATTTT,CSSGTVVHQPQHF
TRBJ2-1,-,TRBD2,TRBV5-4,TGTGCCAGCAGCGGGGAGGGGCGCAATGAGCAGTTCTTC,CASSGEGRNEQFF
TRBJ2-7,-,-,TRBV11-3,TGTGCCAGCAGCTTAGGACAAGGGTCATCCTACGAGCAGTACTTC,CASSLGQGSSYEQYF
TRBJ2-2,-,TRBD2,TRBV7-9,TGTGCCAGCAGCGGTGGACTAGCGGGAGTCACCGGGGAGCTGTTTTTT,CASSGGLAGVTGELFF
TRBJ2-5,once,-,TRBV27,TGTGCCAGCAGTTTTGGGGAGGAGGAGACCCAGTACTTC,CASSFGEEETQYF
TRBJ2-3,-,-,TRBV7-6,TGTGCCACCGGTAGAGATGGGGGGCGAACGCAGTATTTT,CATGRDGGRTQYF
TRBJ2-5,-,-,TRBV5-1,TGCGCCAGCAGCGAGTCGGGTTTCGTGCAGACCCAGTACTTC,CASSESGFVQTQYF
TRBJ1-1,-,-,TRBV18,TGTGCCAGCTCACCCGCGGGTCACACTGAAGCTTTCTTT,CASSPAGHTEAFF
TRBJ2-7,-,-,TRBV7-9,TGTGCCAGCAGCTTAGATTTGGCCCGCGGGACCTCCTACGAGCAGTACTTC,CASSLDLARGTSYEQYF
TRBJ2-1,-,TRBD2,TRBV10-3,TGTGCCATCAGTGAGTCCGTAGCGGGGGGTGATGAGCAGTTCTTC,CAISESVAGGDEQFF
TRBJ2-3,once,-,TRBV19,TGTGCCAGTAGTATAGGCGGGAACACAGATACGCAGTATTTT,CASSIGGNTDTQYF
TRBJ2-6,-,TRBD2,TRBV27,TGTGCCAGCAGCGGACTAGCGGGCTTCTCTGGGGCCAACGTCCTGACTTTC,CASSGLAGFSGANVLTF
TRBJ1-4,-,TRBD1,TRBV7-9,TGTGCCAGCAGCTGGACGGGACAGGGCCTCGAAAAACTGTTTTTT,CASSWTGQGLEKLFF
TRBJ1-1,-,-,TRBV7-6,TGTGCCAGCAGCTCAGGTAGGGCGAACACTGAAGCTTTCTTT,CASSSGRANTEAFF
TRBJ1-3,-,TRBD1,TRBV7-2,TGTGCCAGCAGCGCGGGGACAGCCTCTGGAAACACCATATATTTT,CASSAGTASGNTIYF
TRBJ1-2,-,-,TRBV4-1,TGCGCCAGCAGCCAAGTTGGGGGGGATGGCTACACCTTC,CASSQVGGDGYTF
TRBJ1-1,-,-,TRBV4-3,TGCGCCAGCAGCCAAGTGTTACACCATAACACTGAAGCTTTCTTT,CASSQVLHHNTEAFF
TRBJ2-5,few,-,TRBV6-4,TGTGCCAGCAGGGGGAGGGGGCGGCAAGAGACCCAGTACTTC,CASRGRGRQETQYF
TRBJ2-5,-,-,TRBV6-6,TGTGCCAGCAGTTACTTCGACGGAGAGACCCAGTACTTC,CASSYFDGETQYF
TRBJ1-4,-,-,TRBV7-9,TGTGCCAGCAGCACCCGGACAGTGACTAATGAAAAACTGTTTTTT,CASSTRTVTNEKLFF
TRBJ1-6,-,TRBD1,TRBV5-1,TGCGCCAGCAGGGAGGACAGGGAGGTATCACCCCTCCACTTT,CASREDREVSPLHF
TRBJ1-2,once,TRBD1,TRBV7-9,TGTGCCAGCAGCCCCCGGACAGGGGTTAACTATGGCTACACCTTC,CASSPRTGVNYGYTF
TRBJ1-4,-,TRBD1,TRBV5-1,TGCGCCAGTTCAGAACAGGGGGCAGGGGAAAAACTGTTTTTT,CASSEQGAGEKLFF
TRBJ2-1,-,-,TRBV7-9,TGTGCCAGCAGCTTTGCCCAGCCGGGCTACAATGAGCAGTTCTTC,CASSFAQPGYNEQFF
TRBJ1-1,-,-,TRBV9,TGTGCCAGCAGCGCCTTGGACACCCTGAACACTGAAGCTTTCTTT,CASSALDTLNTEAFF
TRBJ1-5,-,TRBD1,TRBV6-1,TGTGCCAGCAGTGAAGGGACAGGGTGGCCTCAGCCCCAGCATTTT,CASSEGTGWPQPQHF